This TCR beta chain came from a study of T cell changes during pregnancy in multiple sclerosis. Generated by immunoSEQ multiplex PCR, the TCRdb table keeps only in-frame clones and is missing some. The sample yields fewer than 80,000 clones, 80% to 90% seen once. The CDR3 extends over 14 amino acids. Germline lookup yields CDR1 SGHDT and CDR2 YYEEEE. Trimming took off 2 bases at V and 0 bases at J, with 6 bases between the two ends. The sample in question was peripheral blood, obtained in the first trimester of pregnancy. This chain links TRBV5-6 with TRBJ1-3; D gene uncertain. The receptor comes from a female donor in good health, enrolled as a control in a pregnancy study. CDR3 in amino acids: CASSFWSSGNTIYF. The CDR3 DNA sequence: TGTGCCAGCAGCTTTTGGAGCTCTGGAAACACCATATATTTT.